The source of this T cell receptor beta chain is a study of T cell repertoires in cytomegalovirus infection. TCRdb used MiXCR to reprocess the reads, holding one entry per CDR3 protein. This sample has hundreds of thousands of distinct CDR3 sequences, with around 32% found just once. This CDR3 is 15 amino acids long. V was cut by 2 bases and J by 6 bases, with 11 bases left in between. Concerning this clonotype itself: Its target is unknown.

The receptor was isolated from a human donor in good health (CMV status not recorded). Some clones in this sample may be carry-over from other donors' samples. The chain links TRBV12-3 or TRBV12-4 to TRBJ1-6, with D maybe TRBD1 (6 bases). The sample in question was cultured CD8+ T cells from PBMCs, obtained from culture after CMV antigen stimulation. CDR3 sequence reads: CASSLLVGGNSPLHF. CDR3 in DNA: TGTGCCAGCAGTTTACTCGTAGGGGGTAATTCACCCCTCCACTTT.